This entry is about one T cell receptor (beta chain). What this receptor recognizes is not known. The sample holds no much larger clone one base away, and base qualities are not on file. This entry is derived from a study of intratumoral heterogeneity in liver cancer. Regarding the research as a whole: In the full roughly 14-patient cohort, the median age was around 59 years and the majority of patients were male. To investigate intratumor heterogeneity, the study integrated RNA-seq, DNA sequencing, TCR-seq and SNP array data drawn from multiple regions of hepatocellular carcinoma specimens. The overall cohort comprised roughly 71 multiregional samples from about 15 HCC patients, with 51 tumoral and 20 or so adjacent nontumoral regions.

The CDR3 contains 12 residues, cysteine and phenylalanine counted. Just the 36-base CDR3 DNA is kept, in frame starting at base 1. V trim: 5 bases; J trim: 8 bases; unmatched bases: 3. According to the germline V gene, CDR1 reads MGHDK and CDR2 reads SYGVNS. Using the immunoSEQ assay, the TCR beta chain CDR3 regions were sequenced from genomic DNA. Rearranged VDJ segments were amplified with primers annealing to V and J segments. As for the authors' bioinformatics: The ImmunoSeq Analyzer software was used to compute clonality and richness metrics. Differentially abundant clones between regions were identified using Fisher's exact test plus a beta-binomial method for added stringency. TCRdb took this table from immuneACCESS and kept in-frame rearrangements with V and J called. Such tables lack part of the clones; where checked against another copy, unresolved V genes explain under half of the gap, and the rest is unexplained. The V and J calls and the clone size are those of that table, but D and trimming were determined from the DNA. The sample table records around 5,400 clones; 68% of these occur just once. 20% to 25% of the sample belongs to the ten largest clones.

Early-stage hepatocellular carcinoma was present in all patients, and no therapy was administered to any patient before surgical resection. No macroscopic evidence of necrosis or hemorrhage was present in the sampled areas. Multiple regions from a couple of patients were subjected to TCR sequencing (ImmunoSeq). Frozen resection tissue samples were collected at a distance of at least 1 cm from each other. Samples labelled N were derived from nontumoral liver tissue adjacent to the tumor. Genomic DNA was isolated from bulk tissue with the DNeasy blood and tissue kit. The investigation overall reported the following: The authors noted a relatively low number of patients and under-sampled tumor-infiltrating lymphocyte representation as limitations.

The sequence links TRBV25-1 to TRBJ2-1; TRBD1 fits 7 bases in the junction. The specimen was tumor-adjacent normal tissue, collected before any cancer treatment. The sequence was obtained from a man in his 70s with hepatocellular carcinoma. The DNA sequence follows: TGTGCCAGCAGTATCGACAGGGATGAGCAGTTCTTC. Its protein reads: CASSIDRDEQFF.